The 31 T cell receptor beta chains listed next were all sequenced from one sample in a study of cytomegalovirus exposure and HLA in healthy donors. PCR involved 60 Vbeta and 13 Jbeta primers. Using immunoSEQ multiplex PCR, the repertoire was profiled, and TCRdb retains in-frame clones only, with some absent. The table lists approximately 190,000 clones, roughly four fifths of them singletons. Sequencing used PBMCs. The receptors derive from a woman in her 30s in good health and CMV-seropositive.

J is TRBJ2-1 and V is TRBV7-3, with a tentative D call TRBD2 (6 bases). This CDR3 has 15 residues. Trimming took off 0 bases at V and 4 bases at J, with 10 bases between the two ends. Germline V lookup: CDR1 SGHTA, CDR2 FQGTGA. The CDR3 DNA follows: TGTGCCAGCAGCTTAACGGGGGACTCGTACAATGAGCAGTTCTTC. Residues: CASSLTGDSYNEQFF. The full variable domain, completed using reference TRBV7-3 and TRBJ2-1, is GAGVSQTPSNKVTEKGKYVELRCDPISGHTALYWYRQSLGQGPEFLIYFQGTGAADDSGLPNDRFFAVRPEGSVSTLKIQRTERGDSAVYLCASSLTGDSYNEQFFGPGTRLTVL.

V and J are TRBV4-3 and TRBJ2-5; TRBD1 might be the D (6 bases). Germline lookup yields CDR1 LGHNA and CDR2 YSLEER. The CDR3 is made up of 14 amino acids. V lost 0 bases, J lost 4 bases, and 9 bases lay in between. The CDR3 sequence is CASSQEPGVETQYF. The CDR3 coding sequence is TGCGCCAGCAGCCAAGAGCCAGGGGTAGAGACCCAGTACTTC.

As concerns this clone: The CDR3 does not end in the conserved phenylalanine or tryptophan, so this is likely a read error. The chain couples TRBV6-1 to TRBJ1-5; D possibly corresponds to TRBD1 (5 bases). The CDR3 runs to 17 residues. From germline, CDR1 is MNHNS and CDR2 SASEGT. The ends were cut back, 3 bases at V and 3 bases at J, with 18 bases in the middle. This chain's CDR3 is CASSDAGGDFSNQPQHS. The CDR3 DNA follows: TGTGCCAGCAGTGACGCGGGAGGGGATTTTTCCAATCAGCCCCAGCATTCT.

This clone was counted only a few times. The chain recombines TRBV5-6 with TRBJ2-1; D is perhaps TRBD2 (5 bases). There are 15 residues in the CDR3. Germline V CDR1 and CDR2: SGHDT, YYEEEE. V was trimmed by 2 bases and J by 2 bases, leaving 11 bases between them. The CDR3 DNA sequence: TGTGCCAGCAGCTTACGTGGAGGACCCTACAATGAGCAGTTCTTC. Translated: CASSLRGGPYNEQFF.

The V gene is TRBV18, the J gene TRBJ1-2; the match to TRBD1 covers 9 bases. Germline V gene lookup returns CDR1 KGHSH and CDR2 LQKENI. J was trimmed by 2 bases and V by 6 bases; bases with no gene match: 4. The CDR3 length is 14 residues. As DNA, the CDR3 is TGTGCCAGCTCCGGGACAGGGATCAACTATGGCTACACCTTC. Its translation: CASSGTGINYGYTF.

This chain uses TRBV6-5 with TRBJ2-7; no clear D gene. The germline V gene has CDR1 MNHEY and CDR2 SVGAGI. Deletions cut 2 bases from V and 5 bases from J, with 4 bases between. The CDR3 spans 11 residues. For the CDR3, the DNA is TGTGCCAGCAGTTACCTCGACGAGCAGTACTTC. Protein: CASSYLDEQYF.

The chain recombines TRBV2 with TRBJ2-7, with D unresolved. V shed 4 bases and J shed 7 bases, with 11 bases lying between them. The CDR3 extends over 12 amino acids. Germline V gives CDR1 SNHLY, CDR2 FYNNEI. The CDR3 nucleotides are TGTGCCAGCAGTGGTCCCGGGTGGGAGCAGTACTTC. This codes for CASSGPGWEQYF.

This rearrangement joins TRBV7-9 to TRBJ2-3; 7 nucleotides agree with TRBD2. V was pared by 0 bases and J by 3 bases, with 6 bases of the junction left unmatched. The CDR3 consists of 16 residues. Germline CDR1 and CDR2: SEHNR and FQNEAQ (reference sequence). CDR3 nucleotides: TGTGCCAGCAGCTTAGCGCTTAGCGGGTGGACAGATACGCAGTATTTT. It encodes CASSLALSGWTDTQYF.

V is TRBV29-1 and J is TRBJ2-7, with D possibly matching TRBD1 (5 bases). The CDR3 has 14 residues. CDR1 and CDR2 from the germline V gene are SQVTM and ANQGSEA. V lost 6 bases, J lost 2 bases, and 17 bases lay in between. As DNA, the CDR3 is TGCAGCGTCACCAGGGCCACCTCAACCTACGAGCAGTACTTC. Translation gives CSVTRATSTYEQYF.

J is TRBJ2-3 and V is TRBV10-3; D may be TRBD2 (6 bases). Trimming removed 6 bases from V and 2 bases from J, with 21 bases in between. Germline loops: CDR1 ENHRY, CDR2 SYGVKD. This CDR3 region has 17 residues. The CDR3 sequence is CAISQGSGPQNTDTQYF. The CDR3 nucleotides read TGTGCCATCAGCCAGGGTAGCGGACCACAAAACACAGATACGCAGTATTTT.

This chain links TRBV4-1 with TRBJ2-1; 13 positions match TRBD2. The CDR3 contains 16 residues. Per the germline V gene, CDR1 is MGHRA and CDR2 is YSYEKL. J lost 10 bases, V lost 4 bases, and 10 bases had no gene match. CDR3 amino acids: CASSLSTSGRAGEQFF. In DNA form, the CDR3 reads TGCGCCAGCAGCCTATCAACTAGCGGGAGGGCCGGGGAGCAGTTCTTC.

This clone was picked up a small number of times. The gene calls are TRBV7-2 and TRBJ2-7; D is uncertain. CDR1 is SGHTA, CDR2 FQGNSA, per germline. The CDR3 is 12 amino acids. V was shortened by 1 base and J by 3 bases, with 4 bases between the two germline ends. CDR3 in DNA: TGTGCCAGCAGCTTAGTCAACTACGAGCAGTACTTC. Translated: CASSLVNYEQYF.

The V call is TRBV7-3, the J call TRBJ2-1; D perhaps matches TRBD1 (6 bases). Germline lookup yields CDR1 SGHTA and CDR2 FQGTGA. The CDR3 contains 15 residues. The germline V and J ends were trimmed by 5 bases and 6 bases, with 17 bases remaining between them. DNA for the CDR3: TGTGCCAGCAGCCAGGGACAACTATTTAGCAATGAGCAGTTCTTC. The encoded protein is CASSQGQLFSNEQFF.

The V and J genes are TRBV7-6 and TRBJ1-1; 11 nucleotides line up with TRBD1. The V gene end was trimmed by 5 bases and the J gene end by 10 bases; junction bases not matched to a gene: 3. The CDR3 has 12 residues. CDR1 is SGHVS, CDR2 FNYEAQ, per germline. The chain's CDR3 is CASSKDRGLAFF. The CDR3 DNA reads TGTGCCAGCAGCAAGGACAGGGGGCTAGCTTTCTTT.

J is TRBJ2-7 and V is TRBV4-3; 8 nucleotides agree with TRBD1. J gave up 6 bases and V 1 base, and 5 bases lay outside the gene matches. The CDR3 has 14 amino acids. The germline V gene encodes CDR1 LGHNA and CDR2 YSLEER. The CDR3 sequence is CASSQGTGISEQYF. CDR3 nucleotide sequence: TGCGCCAGCAGCCAAGGGACAGGGATCAGCGAGCAGTACTTC.

This clone showed up just a few times. DNA of the CDR3: TGTGCCAGCAGCATCAGGGGGCGGGGAGCTTTCTTT. It specifies CASSIRGRGAFF. The chain recombines TRBV6-5 with TRBJ1-1; 8 nucleotides align to TRBD1. The CDR3 is made up of 12 amino acids. Losses at the gene ends were 6 bases for V and 10 bases for J; bases not matched to a gene: 7. The germline gives CDR1 MNHEY, CDR2 SVGAGI.

This clone has more than one count but fewer than ten. The rearrangement uses TRBV5-6 and TRBJ2-1; weak D call: TRBD1 (6 bases). CDR1 and CDR2 from the germline V gene are SGHDT and YYEEEE. The CDR3 covers 15 residues. Between the trimmed V and J ends, which lost 4 bases and 8 bases, there was a span of 19 bases. As DNA, the CDR3 is TGTGCCAGCAGCCTTAGACAGGTCGCCTTCCATGAGCAGTTCTTC. Amino acid sequence: CASSLRQVAFHEQFF.

The chain combines TRBV25-1 with TRBJ2-7, with 8 bases lining up with TRBD1. V lost 6 bases to trimming and J lost 3 bases; unmatched junction nucleotides: 1. In germline, CDR1 is MGHDK, CDR2 SYGVNS. The CDR3 covers 12 residues. Here the CDR3 reads CASSDRGYEQYF. The DNA for the CDR3 is TGTGCCAGCAGCGACAGGGGCTACGAGCAGTACTTC.

The rearrangement joins TRBV18 to TRBJ1-1; D is possibly TRBD1 (6 bases). Germline lookup yields CDR1 KGHSH and CDR2 LQKENI. The CDR3 consists of 15 residues. The V and J ends lost 0 bases and 1 base respectively, with 9 bases between them. CDR3 in amino acids: CASSPPGQRNTEAFF. The CDR3 coding sequence is TGTGCCAGCTCACCACCCGGACAGAGGAACACTGAAGCTTTCTTT.

The rearrangement links TRBV7-2 to TRBJ1-6; D ambiguous. CDR1 is SGHTA, CDR2 FQGNSA, per germline. V lost 4 bases to trimming and J lost 7 bases, with 14 bases between them. The CDR3 totals 15 residues. CDR3 sequence (DNA): TGTGCCAGCAGCTCTCAGGCCTCTATGAATTCACCCCTCCACTTT. Translating gives CASSSQASMNSPLHF.

The chain carries TRBV7-9 and TRBJ2-3; 11 positions agree with TRBD2. The CDR3 totals 15 residues. Germline CDR1 is SEHNR and CDR2 is FQNEAQ (reference sequence). The V gene end was trimmed by 0 bases and the J gene end by 6 bases; junction bases not matched to a gene: 2. CDR3 nucleotides: TGTGCCAGCAGCTTAGCGGCTAGCGGGGGGGATACGCAGTATTTT. Residues: CASSLAASGGDTQYF.

The chain joins TRBV27 to TRBJ2-2, with TRBD1 matching over 8 bases. The CDR3 runs to 14 residues. V was clipped by 3 bases and J by 4 bases; unmatched bases: 1. Germline V lookup: CDR1 MNHEY, CDR2 SMNVEV (reference sequence). CDR3 protein: CASSFDRGTGELFF. The CDR3 region has the DNA TGTGCCAGCAGTTTCGACAGGGGCACCGGGGAGCTGTTTTTT.

This rearrangement joins TRBV10-3 to TRBJ2-5; D is undetermined. Germline assignment: CDR1 ENHRY and CDR2 SYGVKD. The CDR3 covers 11 residues. V lost 3 bases to trimming and J lost 5 bases, with 4 bases between them. The CDR3 is CAISDSETQYF. The CDR3, as DNA: TGTGCCATCAGTGATTCGGAGACCCAGTACTTC.

The chain recombines TRBV7-9 with TRBJ2-6, with 7 bases lining up with TRBD1. Per the germline V gene, CDR1 is SEHNR and CDR2 is FQNEAQ (reference sequence). V gave up 0 bases and J gave up 1 base; unmatched junction bases: 9. The CDR3 covers 19 residues. CDR3 sequence (DNA): TGTGCCAGCAGCTTAGCGCCGGGACAGCTAAGATCTGGGGCCAACGTCCTGACTTTC. This encodes CASSLAPGQLRSGANVLTF.

The chain carries TRBV2 and TRBJ2-2, with 12 bases identical to TRBD1. This CDR3 is built from 16 residues. CDR1 is SNHLY, CDR2 FYNNEI, per germline. J was trimmed by 5 bases and V by 7 bases; bases with no gene match: 8. CDR3 in amino acids: CASIRDRGRRTGELFF. The CDR3 DNA is TGTGCCAGCATTCGGGACAGGGGGCGCCGAACCGGGGAGCTGTTTTTT.

The V call is TRBV18, the J call TRBJ2-3; TRBD1 aligns across 7 bases. Germline-derived CDR1 and CDR2 are KGHSH and LQKENI. The V and J ends lost 4 bases and 2 bases, in that order; junction bases with no gene match: 9. The CDR3 extends over 16 amino acids. This CDR3 is CASSLRGQDNTDTQYF. As DNA, the CDR3 is TGTGCCAGCTCACTTCGAGGACAGGATAACACAGATACGCAGTATTTT.

The chain carries TRBV4-1 and TRBJ1-2, with 10 bases identical to TRBD1. CDR3 length equals 17 residues. V shed 1 base, J shed 8 bases, and the junction held 13 bases outside the gene matches. The germline CDR1 and CDR2 sequences are MGHRA and YSYEKL. This chain's CDR3 is CASSQGRADRGSSGYTF. DNA for the CDR3: TGCGCCAGCAGCCAAGGAAGAGCGGACAGGGGGTCGTCGGGCTACACCTTC.

This chain joins TRBV6-6 and TRBJ2-3, with D uncertain. Deletions cut 5 bases from V and 6 bases from J, with 9 bases between. CDR1 is MNHNY and CDR2 is SVGAGI in the germline V gene (reference sequence). The CDR3 consists of 12 residues. CDR3 bases: TGTGCCAGCAGTCCCCCCTTGGATACGCAGTATTTT. It translates to CASSPPLDTQYF.

The chain couples TRBV5-1 to TRBJ2-5, with 9 bases fitting TRBD1. From germline, CDR1 is SGHRS and CDR2 YFSETQ. This CDR3 has 15 amino acids. V was clipped by 0 bases and J by 5 bases; unmatched bases: 5. This CDR3 reads CASSLGDRVWETQYF. The CDR3, as DNA: TGCGCCAGCAGCTTGGGGGACAGGGTTTGGGAGACCCAGTACTTC.

The J gene is TRBJ2-3, the V gene TRBV9, with D maybe TRBD2 (5 bases). Deletions cut 3 bases from V and 8 bases from J, with 13 bases between. Germline V gene sequence: CDR1 SGDLS, CDR2 YYNGEE. The CDR3 spans 13 residues. CDR3 residues: CASSEQLVGTQYF. The CDR3 DNA reads TGTGCCAGCAGCGAGCAACTAGTGGGTACGCAGTATTTT.

The chain recombines TRBV14 with TRBJ2-5; tentatively, D is TRBD2 (6 bases). Germline CDR1 is SGHDN and CDR2 is FVKESK. CDR3 length: 15 amino acids. The V end was cut by 1 base, the J end by 4 bases, with 13 bases between. DNA for the CDR3: TGTGCCAGCAGCCAAGGCCCGGGGGTGACAGAGACCCAGTACTTC. Its protein product is CASSQGPGVTETQYF.